The rows below give T cell receptor beta chains drawn from one sample of a study of radiation and T cells in renal cell carcinoma. Data came from immunoSEQ multiplex PCR; TCRdb stores just in-frame clones and leaves some out. The sample lists roughly 130,000 clones; roughly four fifths were seen once. This specimen was blood, taken from a patient whose treatment included radiotherapy and nephrectomy. The receptors stem from an older woman with renal cell carcinoma. Both conserved end residues are part of each CDR3. Fields, in order: J gene, V gene, clone size, D gene, CDR3 protein, CDR3 DNA. A D gene is named only where the DNA matches it firmly. Size is stated for part of the rows, as once, few or many counts, or as a class when the clone is expanded.

>TRBJ2-5|TRBV18|NA|NA
CASSPPRTENQETQYF
TGTGCCAGCTCACCTCCCCGGACAGAAAACCAAGAGACCCAGTACTTC
>TRBJ2-5|TRBV6-6|NA|NA
CASSYRPQETQYF
TGTGCCAGCAGTTACCGGCCCCAAGAGACCCAGTACTTC
>TRBJ2-1|TRBV7-7|NA|NA
CASSLLAAPVNEQFF
TGTGCTAGCAGCTTATTAGCGGCCCCGGTCAATGAGCAGTTCTTC
>TRBJ1-1|TRBV20-1|few|NA
CSARDPPLSLF
TGCAGTGCTAGGGACCCGCCTTTGAGTCTCTTT
>TRBJ2-2|TRBV6-5|NA|NA
CASSYRDANTGELFF
TGTGCCAGCAGTTATCGGGACGCGAACACCGGGGAGCTGTTTTTT
>TRBJ1-1|TRBV7-3|few|NA
CASSLNRAYGEAFF
TGTGCCAGCAGCTTAAACAGGGCATATGGTGAAGCTTTCTTT
>TRBJ1-5|TRBV6-1|NA|NA
CASKTVSNQPQHF
TGTGCCAGTAAGACGGTTTCCAATCAGCCCCAGCATTTT
>TRBJ2-3|TRBV29-1|NA|NA
CSVEPGRESYLTDTQYF
TGCAGCGTGGAGCCGGGACGGGAAAGCTATCTCACAGATACGCAGTATTTT
>TRBJ1-4|TRBV18|few|NA
CASSPGVVDEKLFF
TGTGCCAGCTCACCAGGGGTGGTCGATGAAAAACTGTTTTTT
>TRBJ1-2|TRBV6-6|few|NA
CASSLQGFDGYTF
TGTGCCAGCAGCCTACAGGGATTCGATGGCTACACCTTC
>TRBJ2-3|TRBV6-5|NA|NA
CASSPGTSSTDTQYF
TGTGCCAGCAGTCCCGGGACCTCGAGCACAGATACGCAGTATTTT
>TRBJ2-1|TRBV23-1|NA|NA
CDLCLEGGRQFF
NA
>TRBJ2-5|TRBV6-6|NA|TRBD2
CASSGTTKETQYF
TGTGCCAGCAGTGGGACTACCAAAGAGACCCAGTACTTC
>TRBJ1-1|TRBV6-5|NA|TRBD1
CASRIEGATEAFF
TGTGCCAGCAGGATAGAGGGGGCCACTGAAGCTTTCTTT
>TRBJ2-3|TRBV6-1|NA|TRBD2
CASSEGLAGDGDTQYF
TGTGCCAGCAGTGAGGGACTAGCGGGGGACGGGGATACGCAGTATTTT